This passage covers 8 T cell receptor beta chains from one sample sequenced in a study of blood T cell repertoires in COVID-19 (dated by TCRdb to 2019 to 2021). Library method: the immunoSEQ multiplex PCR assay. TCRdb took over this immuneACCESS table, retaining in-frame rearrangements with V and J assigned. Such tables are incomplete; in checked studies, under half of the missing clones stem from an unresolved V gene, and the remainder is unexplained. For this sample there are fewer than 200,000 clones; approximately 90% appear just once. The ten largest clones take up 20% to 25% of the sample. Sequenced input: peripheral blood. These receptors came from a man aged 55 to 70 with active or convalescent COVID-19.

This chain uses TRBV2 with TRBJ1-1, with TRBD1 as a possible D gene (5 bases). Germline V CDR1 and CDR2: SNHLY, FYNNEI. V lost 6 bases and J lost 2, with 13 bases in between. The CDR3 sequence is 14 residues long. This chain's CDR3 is CASSPSGGNTEAFF. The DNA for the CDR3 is TGTGCCAGCAGCCCCTCGGGGGGAAACACTGAAGCTTTCTTT.

This CDR3 is CASSLNTGGGSPLHF. DNA of the CDR3: TGTGCCAGCAGCCTAAACACAGGGGGTGGTTCACCCCTCCACTTT. The chain is built from TRBV7-9 and TRBJ1-6; 8 nucleotides align to TRBD1. The CDR3 loop spans 15 amino acids. Looked up from germline, CDR1 is SEHNR and CDR2 is FQNEAQ (reference sequence). Trimming at V came to 5 bases and at J to 9 bases, leaving 9 bases not matched to a gene.

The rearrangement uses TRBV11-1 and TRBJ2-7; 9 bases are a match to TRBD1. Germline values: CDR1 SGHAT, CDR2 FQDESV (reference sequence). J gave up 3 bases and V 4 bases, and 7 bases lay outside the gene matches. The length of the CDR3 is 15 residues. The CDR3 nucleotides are TGTGCCAGCAGCTACGGGACAGGGACTTACTACGAGCAGTACTTC. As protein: CASSYGTGTYYEQYF. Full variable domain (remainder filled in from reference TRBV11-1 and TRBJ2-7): EAEVAQSPRYKITEKSQAVAFWCDPISGHATLYWYRQILGQGPELLVQFQDESVVDDSQLPKDRFSAERLKGVDSTLKIQPAELGDSAMYLCASSYGTGTYYEQYFGPGTRLTVT.

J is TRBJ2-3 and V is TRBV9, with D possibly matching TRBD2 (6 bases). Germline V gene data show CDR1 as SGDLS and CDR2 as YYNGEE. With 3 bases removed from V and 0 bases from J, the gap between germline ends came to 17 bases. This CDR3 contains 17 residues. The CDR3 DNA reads TGTGCCAGCAGCGCCCAGACTAGTCGGGCTAGCACAGATACGCAGTATTTT. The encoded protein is CASSAQTSRASTDTQYF.

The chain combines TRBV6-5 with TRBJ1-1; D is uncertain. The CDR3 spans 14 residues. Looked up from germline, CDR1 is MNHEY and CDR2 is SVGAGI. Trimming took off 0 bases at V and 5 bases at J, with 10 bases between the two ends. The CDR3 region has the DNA TGTGCCAGCAGTTACTCGCAAGTGAGAACTGAAGCTTTCTTT. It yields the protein CASSYSQVRTEAFF.

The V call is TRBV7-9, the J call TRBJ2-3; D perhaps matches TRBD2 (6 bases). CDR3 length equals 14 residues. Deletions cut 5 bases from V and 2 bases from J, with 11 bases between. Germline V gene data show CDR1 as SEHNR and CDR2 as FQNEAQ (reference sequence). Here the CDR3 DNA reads TGTGCCAGCAGCGCGGGACTTTCCACAGATACGCAGTATTTT. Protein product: CASSAGLSTDTQYF. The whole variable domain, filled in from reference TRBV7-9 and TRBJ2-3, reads DTGVSQNPRHKITKRGQNVTFRCDPISEHNRLYWYRQTLGQGPEFLTYFQNEAQLEKSRLLSDRFSAERPKGSFSTLEIQRTEQGDSAMYLCASSAGLSTDTQYFGPGTRLTVL.

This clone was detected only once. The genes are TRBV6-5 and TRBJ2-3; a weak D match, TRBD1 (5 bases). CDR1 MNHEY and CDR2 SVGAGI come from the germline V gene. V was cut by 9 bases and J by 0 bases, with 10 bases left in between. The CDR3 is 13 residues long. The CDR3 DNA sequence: TGTGCCAGTAGACAGTTTAGCACAGATACGCAGTATTTT. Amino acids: CASRQFSTDTQYF.

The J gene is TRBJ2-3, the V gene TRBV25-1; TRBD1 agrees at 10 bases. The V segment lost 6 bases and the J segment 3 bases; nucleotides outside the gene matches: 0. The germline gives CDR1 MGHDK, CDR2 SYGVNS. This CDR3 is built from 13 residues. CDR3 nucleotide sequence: TGTGCCAGCAGGGGACAGGGGACAGATACGCAGTATTTT. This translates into CASRGQGTDTQYF.